The 13 T cell receptor beta chains presented below share a single source sample, sequenced in a study of shared clonotypes between healthy human individuals (dated by TCRdb to about 2020). Library construction relied on the immunoSEQ multiplex PCR assay. TCRdb took over this immuneACCESS table, retaining in-frame rearrangements with V and J assigned. Such tables are incomplete; in checked studies, under half of the missing clones stem from an unresolved V gene, and the remainder is unexplained. The sample table shows over a million clones, and more than 60% are seen once. Around 1.4% of the sample is in the top ten clones. Source material: memory CD4+ T cells sorted from blood. Reading the label with the study, this specimen's cell subset or site is: CD45RA-negative fraction. The receptors originated from a man younger than 35 in good health.

The chain joins TRBV4-1 to TRBJ1-3; possibly TRBD1 for D (5 bases). V gave up 0 bases and J gave up 3 bases, with 12 bases separating them. The CDR3 consists of 16 residues. Germline assignment: CDR1 MGHRA and CDR2 YSYEKL. In DNA form, the CDR3 reads TGCGCCAGCAGCCAAGACCTTCGGGACTTTGGAAACACCATATATTTT. It is translated as CASSQDLRDFGNTIYF.

The CDR3 is CASSYSQGATGNTIYF. The CDR3 DNA reads TGTGCCAGCAGTTACTCACAGGGGGCAACTGGAAACACCATATATTTT. The chain recombines TRBV6-5 with TRBJ1-3, with 9 bases that match TRBD1. V trimming: 0 bases; J trimming: 2 bases; junction bases outside the gene matches: 2. CDR3 size: 16 residues. CDR1 is MNHEY and CDR2 is SVGAGI in the germline V gene.

The rearrangement joins TRBV28 to TRBJ2-7; a weak D match, TRBD1 (6 bases). Germline values: CDR1 MDHEN, CDR2 SYDVKM. V dropped 5 bases and J dropped 3 bases, with 14 bases sitting between them. This CDR3 is built from 14 residues. CDR3 nucleotide sequence: TGTGCCAGCAGTGGGACAACGCCATTCTACGAGCAGTACTTC. Translating gives CASSGTTPFYEQYF.

This clone appeared many times. The J gene is TRBJ2-7, the V gene TRBV5-6; 9 nucleotides align to TRBD1. CDR3 size: 16 residues. Germline V lookup: CDR1 SGHDT, CDR2 YYEEEE. Trimming at V came to 3 bases and at J to 6 bases, leaving 13 bases not matched to a gene. Here the CDR3 reads CASSSGTGKNGIEQYF. CDR3 sequence (DNA): TGTGCCAGCAGCTCCGGGACAGGGAAGAACGGGATCGAGCAGTACTTC.

This clone was detected a few times. The chain joins TRBV5-1 to TRBJ2-3; 14 bases match TRBD2. CDR3 size: 15 residues. Germline-derived CDR1 and CDR2 are SGHRS and YFSETQ. The ends lost 5 bases at V and 5 bases at J; junction bases unmatched: 4. The CDR3, as DNA: TGCGCCAGCAGAACCGGACTAGCGGGAGGAGATACGCAGTATTTT. It encodes CASRTGLAGGDTQYF.

The V call is TRBV30, the J call TRBJ1-5; 10 bases agree with TRBD1. V lost 0 bases, J lost 1 base, and 15 bases stayed unmatched. This CDR3 spans 20 amino acids. CDR1 and CDR2 (germline): GTSNPN, SVGIG (reference sequence). CDR3 in amino acids: CAWSVGFGTGVALSNQPQHF. The DNA for the CDR3 is TGTGCCTGGAGTGTCGGGTTCGGGACAGGGGTCGCTTTGAGCAATCAGCCCCAGCATTTT. The variable domain in full, completed from reference TRBV30 and TRBJ1-5, reads SQTIHQWPATLVQPVGSPLSLECTVEGTSNPNLYWYRQAAGRGLQLLFYSVGIGQISSEVPQNLSASRPQDRQFILSSKKLLLSDSGFYLCAWSVGFGTGVALSNQPQHFGDGTRLSIL.

A single count supports this clone. The chain uses TRBV2 and TRBJ2-1, with 14 positions matching TRBD2. The ends lost 4 bases at V and 0 bases at J; junction bases unmatched: 2. Germline assignment: CDR1 SNHLY and CDR2 FYNNEI. The CDR3 is 17 residues long. CDR3 sequence: CASSVGTSGSSYNEQFF. As DNA, the CDR3 is TGTGCCAGCAGTGTGGGGACTAGCGGGAGCTCCTACAATGAGCAGTTCTTC.

Note on this clone: In the same sample, other DNA sequences code for this CDR3. The V and J genes are TRBV28 and TRBJ1-4; 9 bases agree with TRBD1. The germline CDR1 and CDR2 sequences are MDHEN and SYDVKM. CDR3 length: 14 residues. The V segment lost 6 bases and the J segment 6 bases; nucleotides outside the gene matches: 5. The CDR3 region has the DNA TGTGCCAGCAGCTCCGGGACAGGGTATGAAAAACTGTTTTTT. Its protein is CASSSGTGYEKLFF.

Only one count was recorded for this clone. One end of the junction is discordant with germline, which a read error may explain. This chain joins TRBV7-7 and TRBJ2-2, with 12 bases lining up with TRBD2. This CDR3 spans 18 amino acids. Germline loops: CDR1 SSHAT, CDR2 FNYEAQ (reference sequence). In DNA form, the CDR3 reads TGTGCTAGCAGCTCTAATCCGGGACTAGCGGGTGGCACCGGGGAGCTGTTTTTT. Translation gives CASSSNPGLAGGTGELFF.

V is TRBV7-9 and J is TRBJ1-2; D perhaps matches TRBD1 (5 bases). The CDR3 is 14 residues long. Germline V gene data show CDR1 as SEHNR and CDR2 as FQNEAQ (reference sequence). V dropped 5 bases and J dropped 1 base, with 11 bases sitting between them. The CDR3 sequence: CASSKTGLNYGYTF. Here the CDR3 DNA reads TGTGCCAGCAGCAAAACAGGCCTTAACTATGGCTACACCTTC.

The chain is built from TRBV6-6 and TRBJ1-5, with 8 bases that match TRBD1. J was trimmed by 6 bases and V by 6 bases; bases with no gene match: 7. The CDR3 is 14 residues long. CDR1 MNHNY and CDR2 SVGAGI come from the germline V gene (reference sequence). Here the CDR3 DNA reads TGTGCCAGCAGCCGCGACAGGGGTGCTCAGCCCCAGCATTTT. It is translated as CASSRDRGAQPQHF.

The chain couples TRBV6-1 to TRBJ2-5; 7 nucleotides line up with TRBD1. Per the germline V gene, CDR1 is MNHNS and CDR2 is SASEGT. Trimming took 4 bases from V and 2 from J; bases not matched to a gene: 4. The CDR3 spans 14 residues. CDR3 protein: CASSGWGQQETQYF. The CDR3 coding sequence is TGTGCCAGCAGTGGGTGGGGACAGCAAGAGACCCAGTACTTC.

The V call is TRBV5-1, the J call TRBJ2-3, with 9 bases fitting TRBD2. Germline CDR1 is SGHRS and CDR2 is YFSETQ. With V trimmed by 0 bases and J by 6 bases, 8 bases remained unmatched. The CDR3 has 16 amino acids. The CDR3 here is CASSLAALAGVDTQYF. In DNA form, the CDR3 reads TGCGCCAGCAGCTTGGCCGCATTAGCGGGAGTCGATACGCAGTATTTT.